The 25 T cell receptor beta chains below come from one sample, sequenced in a study of T cell changes during pregnancy in multiple sclerosis. This table comes from immunoSEQ multiplex PCR, and its TCRdb copy is limited to in-frame clones, with some not included. This table holds approximately 40,000 clones, 92% found once. The specimen was CD8+ T cells from peripheral blood mononuclear cells, collected in the third trimester of pregnancy. All receptors derive from a female donor with multiple sclerosis, enrolled in a pregnancy study.

The rearrangement joins TRBV29-1 to TRBJ2-1; D ambiguous. Trimming took off 1 base at V and 7 bases at J, with 5 bases between the two ends. The CDR3 consists of 11 residues. The V gene's germline CDR1 is SQVTM and CDR2 ANQGSEA. The CDR3 region is CSVEAGNEQFF. CDR3 sequence (DNA): TGCAGCGTTGAAGCGGGTAATGAGCAGTTCTTC.

In DNA form, the CDR3 reads TGTGCCAGTAGCGCCGGGACTAGCCTGTTCTTC. This sequence encodes CASSAGTSLFF. The chain links TRBV19 to TRBJ2-1; 9 nucleotides line up with TRBD2. CDR1 LNHDA and CDR2 SQIVND come from the germline V gene (reference sequence). The CDR3 is 11 amino acids. V lost 6 bases to trimming and J lost 15 bases; unmatched junction nucleotides: 6. The whole variable domain, remainder taken from reference TRBV19 and TRBJ2-1, is DGGITQSPKYLFRKEGQNVTLSCEQNLNHDAMYWYRQDPGQGLRLIYYSQIVNDFQKGDIAEGYSVSREKKESFPLTVTSAQKNPTAFYLCASSAGTSLFFGPGTRLTVL.

The chain's CDR3 is CASSLRGGDQPQHF. As DNA, the CDR3 is TGTGCCAGCAGTCTCAGGGGTGGGGATCAGCCCCAGCATTTT. The V gene is TRBV6-6, the J gene TRBJ1-5; D is perhaps TRBD1 (6 bases). V was cut by 5 bases and J by 5 bases, with 13 bases left in between. The germline CDR1 and CDR2 sequences are MNHNY and SVGAGI (reference sequence). The CDR3 has 14 amino acids.

The rearrangement links TRBV9 to TRBJ2-2; a possible D gene is TRBD1 (6 bases). This CDR3 region has 16 residues. V lost 4 bases and J 3 bases, leaving 16 bases between the germline ends. Germline V gives CDR1 SGDLS, CDR2 YYNGEE. Here the CDR3 reads CASSPRGSLYTGELFF. DNA for the CDR3: TGTGCCAGCAGCCCCAGGGGCAGTCTTTACACCGGGGAGCTGTTTTTT.

The rearrangement joins TRBV9 to TRBJ2-6, with 8 bases that match TRBD1. The CDR3 length is 15 residues. Germline trimming cut 3 bases from V and 1 base from J; bases unmatched to any gene: 0. Looked up from germline, CDR1 is SGDLS and CDR2 is YYNGEE. DNA of the CDR3: TGTGCCAGCAGCGGGACAGGGTCTGGGGCCAACGTCCTGACTTTC. This translates into CASSGTGSGANVLTF. Full variable domain (remainder filled in from reference TRBV9 and TRBJ2-6): DSGVTQTPKHLITATGQRVTLRCSPRSGDLSVYWYQQSLDQGLQFLIQYYNGEERAKGNILERFSAQQFPDLHSELNLSSLELGDSALYFCASSGTGSGANVLTFGAGSRLTVL.

The chain carries TRBV6-5 and TRBJ1-2; D may be TRBD1 (5 bases). The V gene's germline CDR1 is MNHEY and CDR2 SVGAGI. Trimming removed 6 bases from V and 2 bases from J, with 10 bases in between. The CDR3 runs to 13 residues. The CDR3 is CASSYQGNYGYTF. The CDR3 DNA sequence: TGTGCCAGCAGCTATCAGGGAAACTATGGCTACACCTTC.

This chain links TRBV29-1 with TRBJ1-4; 11 bases match TRBD1. This CDR3 has 13 amino acids. CDR1 and CDR2 from the germline V gene are SQVTM and ANQGSEA. J gave up 7 bases and V 4 bases, and 2 bases lay outside the gene matches. As DNA, the CDR3 is TGCAGCGTTGGGACAGGGGGCGGTGAAAAACTGTTTTTT. Translating gives CSVGTGGGEKLFF.

J is TRBJ2-2 and V is TRBV4-3, with 12 nucleotides matching TRBD2. The CDR3 runs 17 residues. With 0 bases clipped from V and 5 bases from J, the junction kept 4 bases outside the gene matches. The germline V gene has CDR1 LGHNA and CDR2 YSLEER. CDR3 in amino acids: CASSQDLLAGGTGELFF. CDR3 coding DNA: TGCGCCAGCAGCCAAGATCTTCTAGCGGGAGGGACCGGGGAGCTGTTTTTT.

This clone is a singleton in its sample. The chain carries TRBV27 and TRBJ2-7, with 7 nucleotides matching TRBD1. This CDR3 spans 16 amino acids. Trimming at V came to 2 bases and at J to 3 bases, leaving 10 bases not matched to a gene. The germline gives CDR1 MNHEY, CDR2 SMNVEV (reference sequence). The CDR3 nucleotides are TGTGCCAGCAGTTTAGTGGCCGGGACAGAAGGCTACGAGCAGTACTTC. Translated: CASSLVAGTEGYEQYF.

The V gene is TRBV4-2, the J gene TRBJ2-7; D is undetermined. The CDR3 runs to 15 residues. The germline V gene encodes CDR1 LGHNA and CDR2 YNFKEQ. V lost 1 base to trimming and J lost 0 bases, with 10 bases between them. The CDR3 bases are TGTGCCAGCAGCCAAGTCGAGGCTGCCTCCTACGAGCAGTACTTC. Translating it yields CASSQVEAASYEQYF.

J is TRBJ2-1 and V is TRBV7-3; D is undetermined. With 3 bases removed from V and 3 bases from J, the gap between germline ends came to 12 bases. This CDR3 is built from 15 residues. Germline V gene data show CDR1 as SGHTA and CDR2 as FQGTGA. The CDR3 loop reads CASSFGPADYNEQFF. The CDR3 DNA reads as TGTGCCAGCAGCTTCGGTCCGGCGGACTACAATGAGCAGTTCTTC.

The V and J genes are TRBV7-9 and TRBJ2-7; TRBD1 matches at 8 bases. The CDR3 totals 15 residues. V lost 6 bases, J lost 0 bases, and 7 bases stayed unmatched. Germline V gene lookup returns CDR1 SEHNR and CDR2 FQNEAQ (reference sequence). CDR3 protein: CASRPPTGDSYEQYF. The DNA of the CDR3 is TGTGCCAGCAGACCGCCGACAGGGGACTCCTACGAGCAGTACTTC.

V usage is TRBV27 and J usage is TRBJ2-7, with 7 bases aligning to TRBD2. Trimming removed 6 bases from V and 2 bases from J; junction bases left unmatched: 13. The CDR3 contains 16 residues. The germline gives CDR1 MNHEY, CDR2 SMNVEV (reference sequence). The CDR3 DNA reads TGTGCCAGCAGGCAGCGGGACTACCACCTAACCTACGAGCAGTACTTC. Protein product: CASRQRDYHLTYEQYF.

This chain joins TRBV9 and TRBJ1-4; 11 bases fit TRBD1. V was clipped by 6 bases and J by 6 bases; unmatched bases: 13. This CDR3 comprises 17 residues. The germline V gene encodes CDR1 SGDLS and CDR2 YYNGEE. CDR3 nucleotides: TGTGCCAGCAACGCAAGGACAGGGGGCGCCTTATATGAAAAACTGTTTTTT. The encoded protein is CASNARTGGALYEKLFF.

The rearrangement links TRBV25-1 to TRBJ2-7; 13 nucleotides match TRBD2. CDR1 is MGHDK and CDR2 is SYGVNS in the germline V gene. The CDR3 sequence is 13 residues long. J was trimmed by 4 bases and V by 10 bases; bases with no gene match: 4. CDR3 sequence reads: CATRTSGSYEQYF. CDR3 nucleotide sequence: TGTGCCACCCGGACTAGCGGGAGTTACGAGCAGTACTTC.

The rearrangement joins TRBV9 to TRBJ2-1, with D tentatively TRBD1 (5 bases). The CDR3 sequence is 18 residues long. CDR1 is SGDLS, CDR2 YYNGEE, per germline. The germline V and J ends were trimmed by 1 base and 2 bases, with 19 bases remaining between them. The CDR3 spells CASSVNIVGPSPYNEQFF. CDR3 sequence (DNA): TGTGCCAGCAGCGTAAACATTGTGGGGCCCAGCCCCTACAATGAGCAGTTCTTC. Complete variable domain (other parts from reference TRBV9 and TRBJ2-1): DSGVTQTPKHLITATGQRVTLRCSPRSGDLSVYWYQQSLDQGLQFLIQYYNGEERAKGNILERFSAQQFPDLHSELNLSSLELGDSALYFCASSVNIVGPSPYNEQFFGPGTRLTVL.

V usage is TRBV10-3 and J usage is TRBJ2-7; TRBD2 agrees at 7 bases. CDR3 size: 17 residues. V shed 1 base, J shed 0 bases, and the junction held 9 bases outside the gene matches. Germline V gene data show CDR1 as ENHRY and CDR2 as SYGVKD. The CDR3 DNA follows: TGTGCCATCAGTGAGTATGAGTCTAGCGGAAGCTCCTACGAGCAGTACTTC. Protein product: CAISEYESSGSSYEQYF.

CDR3 in DNA: TGTGCCAGCAGCGGGACTAGCGGGAGTTACAATGAGCAGTTCTTC. This codes for CASSGTSGSYNEQFF. The chain employs TRBV7-8 and TRBJ2-1; the match to TRBD2 covers 14 bases. Germline values: CDR1 SGHVS, CDR2 FQNEAQ. J lost 4 bases, V lost 5 bases, and 1 base had no gene match. The CDR3 extends over 15 amino acids.

The chain recombines TRBV15 with TRBJ1-5, with unresolved D. The CDR3 is 14 amino acids. Germline V gene lookup returns CDR1 LNHNV and CDR2 YYDKDF (reference sequence). V lost 4 bases to trimming and J lost 0 bases, with 7 bases between them. The CDR3 is CATSTEFSNQPQHF. DNA of the CDR3: TGTGCCACCAGCACGGAGTTTAGCAATCAGCCCCAGCATTTT.

The CDR3 region has the DNA TGTGCCAGCAGTGATTTCTTGGGACAGGTAGATTATGGCTACACCTTC. Translation gives CASSDFLGQVDYGYTF. V and J are TRBV6-1 and TRBJ1-2; TRBD1 agrees at 8 bases. V shed 3 bases, J shed 5 bases, and the junction held 11 bases outside the gene matches. CDR3 size: 16 residues. Germline CDR1 is MNHNS and CDR2 is SASEGT.

This clone appeared a single time. The chain joins TRBV28 to TRBJ2-7; 7 positions match TRBD1. CDR3 size: 15 residues. With 4 bases clipped from V and 4 bases from J, the junction kept 10 bases outside the gene matches. Per the germline V gene, CDR1 is MDHEN and CDR2 is SYDVKM. For the CDR3, the DNA is TGTGCCAGCAGTTGGGTAGGGGGCGGTAATTACGAGCAGTACTTC. Amino acids: CASSWVGGGNYEQYF.

This chain joins TRBV19 and TRBJ1-5; possible D gene TRBD1, 5 bases. The germline V and J ends were trimmed by 2 bases and 0 bases, with 11 bases remaining between them. Germline V CDR1 and CDR2: LNHDA, SQIVND (reference sequence). The CDR3 sequence is 16 residues long. The CDR3: CASSIYGGYSNQPQHF. In DNA form, the CDR3 reads TGTGCCAGTAGTATATACGGGGGGTATAGCAATCAGCCCCAGCATTTT. Based on the CDR3 plus reference TRBV19 and TRBJ1-5, the full variable domain is DGGITQSPKYLFRKEGQNVTLSCEQNLNHDAMYWYRQDPGQGLRLIYYSQIVNDFQKGDIAEGYSVSREKKESFPLTVTSAQKNPTAFYLCASSIYGGYSNQPQHFGDGTRLSIL.

This chain joins TRBV7-9 and TRBJ2-1, with 13 bases lining up with TRBD2. The germline V gene encodes CDR1 SEHNR and CDR2 FQNEAQ (reference sequence). After removal of 5 bases from V and 8 bases from J, the junction contained 12 bases not matched to a gene. This CDR3 comprises 17 residues. This CDR3 is CASSPRTSGRFGDEQFF. The CDR3 nucleotides are TGTGCCAGCAGCCCCCGGACTAGCGGGAGATTCGGGGATGAGCAGTTCTTC.

V usage is TRBV29-1 and J usage is TRBJ2-7; 10 bases are a match to TRBD1. The CDR3 has 13 residues. J gave up 4 bases and V 7 bases, and 7 bases lay outside the gene matches. Per the germline V gene, CDR1 is SQVTM and CDR2 is ANQGSEA. CDR3 sequence (DNA): TGCAGCGGGGGGACAGGGGAAGGATACGAGCAGTACTTC. This translates into CSGGTGEGYEQYF.

V and J are TRBV27 and TRBJ2-3; tentative D call: TRBD2 (6 bases). The germline CDR1 and CDR2 sequences are MNHEY and SMNVEV (reference sequence). The CDR3 is 15 amino acids. V was clipped by 5 bases and J by 0 bases, with 12 bases between them. The CDR3 coding sequence is TGTGCCAGCAGTCTGGTTAGCGGCAGCACAGATACGCAGTATTTT. Amino acids: CASSLVSGSTDTQYF.